This TCR beta chain was identified during a study of blood T cell repertoires in COVID-19. Study-wide context: In each case, the material was cDNA or gDNA derived from T cells, B-cell-depleted T cells, or PBMCs.

Original handling: Amplification of reference gene primers was used by the study to estimate nucleated cell counts. Using immunoSEQ multiplex PCR, the repertoire was profiled, and TCRdb retains in-frame clones only, with some absent. V, J and clone size reflect that table, while D and trimming were determined from the DNA. The repertoire holds 87,000 or so clones, with more than 85% as singletons. About this clone itself: This sample includes further DNA sequences coding for the same CDR3.

The length of the CDR3 is 16 residues. The germline V gene encodes CDR1 LNHDA and CDR2 SQIVND (reference sequence). The V segment lost 3 bases and the J segment 0 bases; nucleotides outside the gene matches: 5. J is TRBJ2-3 and V is TRBV19, with TRBD2 matching 8 bases. Sequencing was performed on peripheral blood. The source is a man aged 40-50 years with acute or convalescent COVID-19. In DNA, the CDR3 is TGTGCCAGTAGTATCCGTAGCGGGACTAGCACAGATACGCAGTATTTT. Residues: CASSIRSGTSTDTQYF.